This entry lists 16 T cell receptor beta chains sequenced from one sample in a study of post-analysis software for immune sequencing data. General study points: A handful of TRBV segments (TRBV5-6, TRBV5-1 and TRBV20-1 among them) occurred more frequently in patients than in controls.

Unique-molecular-identifier-tagged TCR beta cDNA libraries were used. Via MiXCR, TCRdb re-called the PCR reads, giving one row per CDR3 protein. The sample lists approximately 690,000 distinct CDR3 sequences; approximately 59% were seen once. Antigens for these TCRs are unknown. Sequencing was performed on blood. The receptors were gathered from a girl aged 2 to 10 with multiple sclerosis.

This clonotype showed up just a few times. The chain recombines TRBV10-3 with TRBJ1-5; 7 nucleotides agree with TRBD1. This CDR3 is built from 16 residues. V trimming: 3 bases; J trimming: 0 bases; junction bases outside the gene matches: 5. Germline values: CDR1 ENHRY, CDR2 SYGVKD. CDR3 DNA: TGTGCCATCAGTGATTTGGGACAGAATAGCAATCAGCCCCAGCATTTT. Residues: CAISDLGQNSNQPQHF.

This chain uses TRBV4-2 with TRBJ1-3; TRBD1 aligns across 9 bases. The CDR3 runs to 15 residues. V lost 4 bases, J lost 2 bases, and 3 bases stayed unmatched. From germline, CDR1 is LGHNA and CDR2 YNFKEQ. The CDR3 here is CASSLRDRAGNTIYF. The CDR3 DNA is TGTGCCAGCAGCCTCCGGGACAGGGCTGGAAACACCATATATTTT.

The chain couples TRBV20-1 to TRBJ2-7; no clear D gene. In germline, CDR1 is DFQATT, CDR2 SNEGSKA (reference sequence). V lost 7 bases and J lost 0, with 16 bases in between. The CDR3 spans 14 residues. CDR3 sequence (DNA): TGCAGTGTCAATGAGGCGCAAAGCTCCTACGAGCAGTACTTC. Its translation: CSVNEAQSSYEQYF.

The V call is TRBV20-1, the J call TRBJ1-2; TRBD1 matches at 7 bases. This CDR3 spans 13 amino acids. With 1 base clipped from V and 7 bases from J, the junction kept 6 bases outside the gene matches. Per the germline V gene, CDR1 is DFQATT and CDR2 is SNEGSKA (reference sequence). The CDR3 bases are TGCAGTGCTAGAGTCGCCTCAGGGGGTGGCTACACCTTC. This translates into CSARVASGGGYTF.

The chain carries TRBV29-1 and TRBJ2-3; 13 positions match TRBD2. Trimming removed 5 bases from V and 1 base from J; junction bases left unmatched: 3. The CDR3 contains 15 residues. Germline V gives CDR1 SQVTM, CDR2 ANQGSEA. CDR3 sequence reads: CSVTGLAGGTDTQYF. As DNA, the CDR3 is TGCAGCGTTACCGGACTAGCGGGAGGCACAGATACGCAGTATTTT.

The V and J genes are TRBV20-1 and TRBJ1-6; D not resolved. Germline CDR1 and CDR2: DFQATT and SNEGSKA (reference sequence). V was pared by 5 bases and J by 7 bases, with 21 bases between. The length of the CDR3 is 16 residues. The CDR3: CSAGKTDPVGNSPLHF. CDR3 DNA sequence: TGCAGTGCTGGCAAGACTGATCCGGTGGGAAATTCACCCCTCCACTTT.

This clonotype was recorded a few times. The CDR3 is CASSRGQGPYEQYF. The CDR3 DNA is TGTGCCAGCAGCCGGGGACAGGGGCCCTACGAGCAGTACTTC. The J gene is TRBJ2-7, the V gene TRBV6-5; TRBD1 aligns across 10 bases. The CDR3 spans 14 residues. J gave up 2 bases and V 6 bases, and 4 bases lay outside the gene matches. Germline V gene data show CDR1 as MNHEY and CDR2 as SVGAGI.

The rearrangement uses TRBV6-2 or TRBV6-3 and TRBJ1-1; 9 positions match TRBD1. The V and J ends lost 6 bases and 1 base, in that order; junction bases with no gene match: 6. The CDR3 is 15 amino acids. In germline, CDR1 is MNHEY, CDR2 SVGEGT. In nucleotides, the CDR3 is TGTGCCAGCAGGCAAGAGGGACAGGGGAACACTGAAGCTTTCTTT. This encodes CASRQEGQGNTEAFF.

The chain recombines TRBV3-1 with TRBJ1-5; D is unclear. This CDR3 has 14 residues. V gave up 3 bases and J gave up 3 bases, with 9 bases separating them. Germline loops: CDR1 LGHDT, CDR2 YNNKEL (reference sequence). CDR3 sequence reads: CASSHGQTNQPQHF. Written as DNA, the CDR3 is TGTGCCAGCAGCCATGGGCAGACCAATCAGCCCCAGCATTTT.

This clonotype was recorded a few times. The chain employs TRBV2 and TRBJ2-5, with D uncertain. Germline-derived CDR1 and CDR2 are SNHLY and FYNNEI. The V end lost 10 bases, the J end lost 5 bases, and 11 bases lay between the germline ends. The CDR3 has 11 amino acids. The CDR3 region has the DNA TGTGCCACCTCGCTCCGGGAGACCCAGTACTTC. Its translation is CATSLRETQYF.

The gene calls are TRBV11-3 and TRBJ2-1; 8 nucleotides align to TRBD2. The CDR3 spans 14 residues. Germline values: CDR1 SGHNT, CDR2 YENEEA. V was clipped by 6 bases and J by 9 bases; unmatched bases: 10. The CDR3 DNA reads as TGTGCCAGCAGTACAAACGGGGGGGCGGGTGAGCAGTTCTTC. It translates to CASSTNGGAGEQFF.

The chain links TRBV10-3 to TRBJ2-5, with unresolved D. V shed 0 bases and J shed 1 base, with 12 bases lying between them. This CDR3 has 16 residues. CDR1 ENHRY and CDR2 SYGVKD come from the germline V gene. The CDR3 loop reads CAISESPNPSQETQYF. The CDR3 DNA reads TGTGCCATCAGTGAGTCCCCGAACCCAAGCCAAGAGACCCAGTACTTC.

CDR3 in amino acids: CASSFRTQGVVVKSNQPQHF. CDR3 bases: TGTGCCAGTAGCTTTAGGACCCAGGGGGTGGTCGTGAAGAGCAATCAGCCCCAGCATTTT. J is TRBJ1-5 and V is TRBV19; 7 bases match TRBD1. Germline CDR1 reads LNHDA; CDR2 reads SQIVND (reference sequence). The CDR3 has 20 amino acids. The junction had 21 bases not matched to a gene; V was cut back by 6 bases and J by 1 base.

V gene TRBV6-1 combines with J gene TRBJ2-5, with 7 positions matching TRBD1. Germline V CDR1 and CDR2: MNHNS, SASEGT. The length of the CDR3 is 14 residues. The V segment lost 8 bases and the J segment 2 bases; nucleotides outside the gene matches: 8. The CDR3 sequence is CASSGQLFQETQYF. The CDR3 DNA sequence: TGTGCCAGCTCGGGACAGCTCTTTCAAGAGACCCAGTACTTC.

The CDR3 DNA follows: TGTGCCAGCAGTTCCCGGGGATCCGCGAACACCGGGGAGCTGTTTTTT. It yields the protein CASSSRGSANTGELFF. The chain links TRBV12-3 or TRBV12-4 to TRBJ2-2, with D possibly being TRBD2 (5 bases). V lost 4 bases and J 0 bases, leaving 12 bases between the germline ends. The CDR3 covers 16 residues.

This rearrangement joins TRBV21-1 to TRBJ2-5; the tabulated D call, TRBD1, remains unverified against the DNA. TRBV21-1 is annotated as a pseudogene. The CDR3 has 16 amino acids. CDR3 protein: CASSKGGERGQETQYF. The CDR3 nucleotides are TGTGCCAGCAGCAAAGGGGGGGAGAGGGGCCAAGAGACCCAGTACTTC.